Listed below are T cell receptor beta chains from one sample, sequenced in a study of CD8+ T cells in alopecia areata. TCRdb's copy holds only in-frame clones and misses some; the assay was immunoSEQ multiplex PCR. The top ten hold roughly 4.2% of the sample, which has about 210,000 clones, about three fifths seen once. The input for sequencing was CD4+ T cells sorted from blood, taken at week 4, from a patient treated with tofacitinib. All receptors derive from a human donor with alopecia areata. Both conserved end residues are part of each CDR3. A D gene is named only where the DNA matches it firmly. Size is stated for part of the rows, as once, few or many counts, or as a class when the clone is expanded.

CDR3: CASSPEGARTNYGYTF
DNA: TGTGCCAGCAGCCCAGAGGGGGCACGAACTAACTATGGCTACACCTTC
V: TRBV7-8
size: few
D: TRBD1
J: TRBJ1-2
length: 16

CDR3: CASSSGGNTLQETQYF
DNA: TGTGCCAGCAGCTCTGGAGGGAACACCTTACAAGAGACCCAGTACTTC
V: TRBV5-8
size: NA
D: NA
J: TRBJ2-5
length: 16

CDR3: CASSRGGVNTGELFF
DNA: TGTGCCAGCAGCCGCGGGGGAGTGAACACCGGGGAGCTGTTTTTT
V: TRBV6-5
size: NA
D: TRBD2
J: TRBJ2-2
length: 15

CDR3: CASSLQGGNTEAFF
DNA: TGTGCCAGCAGCTTACAGGGGGGAAACACTGAAGCTTTCTTT
V: TRBV7-9
size: NA
D: TRBD1
J: TRBJ1-1
length: 14

CDR3: CASSPDLSYGYTF
DNA: TGTGCCAGCAGCCCCGACCTCAGCTATGGCTACACCTTC
V: TRBV14
size: few
D: NA
J: TRBJ1-2
length: 13

CDR3: CASGFGALEETQYF
DNA: TGTGCCAGCGGATTTGGGGCGCTGGAAGAGACCCAGTACTTC
V: TRBV7-9
size: NA
D: NA
J: TRBJ2-5
length: 14

CDR3: CASSARTGGYEQYF
DNA: TGTGCCAGCAGCGCCCGGACAGGGGGCTACGAGCAGTACTTC
V: TRBV9
size: NA
D: TRBD1
J: TRBJ2-7
length: 14

CDR3: CASSYQETQYF
DNA: TGCGCCAGCAGCTACCAAGAGACCCAGTACTTC
V: TRBV5-1
size: NA
D: NA
J: TRBJ2-5
length: 11

CDR3: CSVAGGGGYTF
DNA: TGCAGCGTTGCTGGGGGTGGTGGCTACACCTTC
V: TRBV29-1
size: NA
D: NA
J: TRBJ1-2
length: 11

CDR3: CATSRDTGGQGIDQYF
DNA: TGTGCCACCAGCAGAGATACCGGGGGACAGGGGATTGATCAGTACTTC
V: TRBV15
size: NA
D: TRBD1
J: TRBJ2-4
length: 16

CDR3: CASSLSLLAGGTQYF
DNA: TGTGCCAGCAGTTTATCCCTTCTAGCGGGGGGTACGCAGTATTTT
V: TRBV27
size: NA
D: TRBD2
J: TRBJ2-3
length: 15

CDR3: CASSPGEGLREQFF
DNA: TGTGCCAGCAGCCCTGGTGAAGGGCTTCGGGAGCAGTTCTTC
V: TRBV7-6
size: once
D: NA
J: TRBJ2-1
length: 14

CDR3: CASSQDYEGAGIYGYTF
DNA: TGCGCCAGCAGCCAAGATTATGAAGGGGCGGGAATCTATGGCTACACCTTC
V: TRBV4-1
size: NA
D: NA
J: TRBJ1-2
length: 17

CDR3: CASSRTEGYGYTF
DNA: TGCGCCAGCAGCCGGACAGAAGGATATGGCTACACCTTC
V: TRBV4-3
size: NA
D: NA
J: TRBJ1-2
length: 13

CDR3: CASSQGGAEIYGYTF
DNA: TGCGCCAGCAGCCAAGGCGGCGCGGAGATCTATGGCTACACCTTC
V: TRBV4-1
size: few
D: NA
J: TRBJ1-2
length: 15

CDR3: CSVYSGNTIYF
DNA: TGCAGCGTTTACTCTGGAAACACCATATATTTT
V: TRBV29-1
size: NA
D: NA
J: TRBJ1-3
length: 11

CDR3: CASSMETGTGMSPLHF
DNA: TGTGCCAGTAGTATGGAGACAGGGACTGGTATGTCACCCCTCCACTTT
V: TRBV19
size: NA
D: TRBD1
J: TRBJ1-6
length: 16

CDR3: CASSGRTVNTEAFF
DNA: TGTGCCAGCAGCGGAAGGACAGTTAACACTGAAGCTTTCTTT
V: TRBV7-8
size: NA
D: NA
J: TRBJ1-1
length: 14

CDR3: CASSQVVGTKGGYTF
DNA: TGCGCCAGCAGCCAAGTCGTCGGGACAAAAGGTGGCTACACCTTC
V: TRBV4-3
size: NA
D: NA
J: TRBJ1-2
length: 15

CDR3: CSGQGPGETQYF
DNA: TGCAGCGGACAGGGACCGGGAGAGACCCAGTACTTC
V: TRBV29-1
size: NA
D: TRBD1
J: TRBJ2-5
length: 12

CDR3: CASSLESPLSNQPQHF
DNA: TGTGCCAGCAGCTTAGAATCACCCCTTAGCAATCAGCCCCAGCATTTT
V: TRBV7-2
size: NA
D: NA
J: TRBJ1-5
length: 16

CDR3: CAISDSGQGYEQYF
DNA: TGTGCCATCAGTGACTCCGGACAGGGCTACGAGCAGTACTTC
V: TRBV10-3
size: few
D: TRBD1
J: TRBJ2-7
length: 14